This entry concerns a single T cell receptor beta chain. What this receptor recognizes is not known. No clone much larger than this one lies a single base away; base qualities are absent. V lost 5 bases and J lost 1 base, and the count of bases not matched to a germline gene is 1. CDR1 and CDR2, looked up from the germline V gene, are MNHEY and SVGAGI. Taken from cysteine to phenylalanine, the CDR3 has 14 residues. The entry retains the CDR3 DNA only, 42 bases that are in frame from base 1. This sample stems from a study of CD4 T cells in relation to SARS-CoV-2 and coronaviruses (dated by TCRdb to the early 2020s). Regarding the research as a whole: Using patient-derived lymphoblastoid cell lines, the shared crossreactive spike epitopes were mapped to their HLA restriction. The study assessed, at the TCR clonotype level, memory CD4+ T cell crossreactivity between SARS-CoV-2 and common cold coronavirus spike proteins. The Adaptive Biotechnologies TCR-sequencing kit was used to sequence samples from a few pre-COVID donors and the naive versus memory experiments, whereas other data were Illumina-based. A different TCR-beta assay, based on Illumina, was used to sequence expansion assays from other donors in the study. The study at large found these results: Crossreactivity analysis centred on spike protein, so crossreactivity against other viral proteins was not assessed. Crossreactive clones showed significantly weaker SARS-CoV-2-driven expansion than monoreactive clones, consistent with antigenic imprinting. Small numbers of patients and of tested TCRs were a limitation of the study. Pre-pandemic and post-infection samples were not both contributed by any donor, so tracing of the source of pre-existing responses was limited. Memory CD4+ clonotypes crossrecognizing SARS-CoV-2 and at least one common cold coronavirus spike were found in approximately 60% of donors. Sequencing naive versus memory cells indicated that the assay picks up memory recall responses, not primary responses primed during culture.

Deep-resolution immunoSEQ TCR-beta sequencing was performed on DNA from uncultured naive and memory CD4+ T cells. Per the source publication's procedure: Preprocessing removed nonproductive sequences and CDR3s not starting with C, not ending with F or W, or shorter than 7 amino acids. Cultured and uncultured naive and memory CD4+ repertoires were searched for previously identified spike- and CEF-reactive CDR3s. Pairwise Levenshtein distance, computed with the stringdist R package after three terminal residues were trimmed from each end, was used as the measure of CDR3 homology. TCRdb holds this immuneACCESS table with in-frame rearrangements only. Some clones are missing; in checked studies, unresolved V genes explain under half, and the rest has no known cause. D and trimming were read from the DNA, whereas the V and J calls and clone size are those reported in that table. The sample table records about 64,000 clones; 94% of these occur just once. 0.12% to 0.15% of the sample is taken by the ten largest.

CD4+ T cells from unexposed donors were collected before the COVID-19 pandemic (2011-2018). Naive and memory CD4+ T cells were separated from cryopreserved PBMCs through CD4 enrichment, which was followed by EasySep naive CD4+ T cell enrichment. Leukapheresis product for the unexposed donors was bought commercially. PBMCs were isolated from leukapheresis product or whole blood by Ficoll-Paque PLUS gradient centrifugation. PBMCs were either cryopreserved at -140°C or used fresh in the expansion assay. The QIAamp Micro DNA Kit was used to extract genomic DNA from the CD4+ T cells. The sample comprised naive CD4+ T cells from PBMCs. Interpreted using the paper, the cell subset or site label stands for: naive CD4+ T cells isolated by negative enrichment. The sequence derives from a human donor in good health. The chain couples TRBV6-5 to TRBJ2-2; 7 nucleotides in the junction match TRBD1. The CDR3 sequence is CASSRTGNTGELFF. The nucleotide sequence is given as TGTGCCAGCAGTAGGACAGGGAACACCGGGGAGCTGTTTTTT.